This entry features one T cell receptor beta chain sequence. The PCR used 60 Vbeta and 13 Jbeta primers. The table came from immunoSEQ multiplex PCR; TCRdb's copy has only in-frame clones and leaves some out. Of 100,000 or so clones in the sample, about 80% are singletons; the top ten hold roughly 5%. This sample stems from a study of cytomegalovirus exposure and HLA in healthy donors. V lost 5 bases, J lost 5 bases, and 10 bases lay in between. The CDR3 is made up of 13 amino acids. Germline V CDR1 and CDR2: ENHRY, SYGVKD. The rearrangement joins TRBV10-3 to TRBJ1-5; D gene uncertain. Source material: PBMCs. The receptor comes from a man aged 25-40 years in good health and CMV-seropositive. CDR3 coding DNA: TGTGCCATCAGTATCAAGGAGGATCAGCCCCAGCATTTT. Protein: CAISIKEDQPQHF.